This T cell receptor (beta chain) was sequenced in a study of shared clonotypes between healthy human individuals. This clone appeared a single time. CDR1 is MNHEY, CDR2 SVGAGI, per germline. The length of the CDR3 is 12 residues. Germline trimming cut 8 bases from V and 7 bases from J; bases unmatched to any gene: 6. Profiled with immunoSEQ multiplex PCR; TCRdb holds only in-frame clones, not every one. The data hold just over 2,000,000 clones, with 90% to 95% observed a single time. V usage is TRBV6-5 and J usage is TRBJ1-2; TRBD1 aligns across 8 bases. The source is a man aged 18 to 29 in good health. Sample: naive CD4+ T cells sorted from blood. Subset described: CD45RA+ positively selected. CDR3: CASGQGAPGYTF. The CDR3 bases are TGTGCCAGCGGTCAGGGGGCGCCTGGCTACACCTTC.